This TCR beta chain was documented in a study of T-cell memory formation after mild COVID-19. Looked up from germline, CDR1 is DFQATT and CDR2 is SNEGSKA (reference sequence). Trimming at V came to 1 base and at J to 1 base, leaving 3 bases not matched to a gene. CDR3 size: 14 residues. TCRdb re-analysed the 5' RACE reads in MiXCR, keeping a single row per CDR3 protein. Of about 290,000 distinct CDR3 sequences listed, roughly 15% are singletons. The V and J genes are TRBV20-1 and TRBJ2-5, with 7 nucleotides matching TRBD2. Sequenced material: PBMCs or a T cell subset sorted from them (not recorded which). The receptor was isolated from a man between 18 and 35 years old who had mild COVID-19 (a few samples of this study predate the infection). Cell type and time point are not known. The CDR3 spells CSARGTGGQETQYF. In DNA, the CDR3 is TGCAGTGCTAGAGGGACGGGGGGCCAAGAGACCCAGTACTTC.